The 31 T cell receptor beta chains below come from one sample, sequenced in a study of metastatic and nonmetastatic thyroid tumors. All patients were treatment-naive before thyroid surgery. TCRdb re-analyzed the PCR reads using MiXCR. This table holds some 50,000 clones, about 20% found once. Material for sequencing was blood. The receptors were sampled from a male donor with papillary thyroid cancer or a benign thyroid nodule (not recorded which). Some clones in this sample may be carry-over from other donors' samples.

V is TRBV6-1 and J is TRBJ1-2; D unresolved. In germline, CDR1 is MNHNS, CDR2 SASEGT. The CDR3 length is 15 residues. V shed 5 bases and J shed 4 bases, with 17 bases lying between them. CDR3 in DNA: TGTGCCAGCAGTCCTGAGGGTGGGGATTTCTATGGCTACACCTTC. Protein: CASSPEGGDFYGYTF.

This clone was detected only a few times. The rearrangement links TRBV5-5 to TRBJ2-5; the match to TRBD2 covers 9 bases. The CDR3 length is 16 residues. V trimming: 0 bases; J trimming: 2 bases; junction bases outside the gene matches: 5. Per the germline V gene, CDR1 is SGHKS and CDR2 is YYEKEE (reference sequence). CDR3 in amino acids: CASSLVAGEGQETQYF. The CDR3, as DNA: TGTGCCAGCAGCTTGGTAGCGGGAGAGGGGCAAGAGACCCAGTACTTC.

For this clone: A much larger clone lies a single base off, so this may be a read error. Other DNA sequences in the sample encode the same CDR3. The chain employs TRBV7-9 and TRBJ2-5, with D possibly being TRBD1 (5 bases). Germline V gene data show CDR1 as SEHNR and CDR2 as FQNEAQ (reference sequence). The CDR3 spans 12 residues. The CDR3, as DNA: TGCGCCACAGACAATTCAGGGGAGACCCAGTACTTC. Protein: CATDNSGETQYF.

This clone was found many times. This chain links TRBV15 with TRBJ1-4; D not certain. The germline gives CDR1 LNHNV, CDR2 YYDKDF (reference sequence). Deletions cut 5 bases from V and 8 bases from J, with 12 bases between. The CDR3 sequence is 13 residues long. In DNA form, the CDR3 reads TGTGCCACCAGCGGCCGGTGGTTGGAAAAACTGTTTTTT. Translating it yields CATSGRWLEKLFF.

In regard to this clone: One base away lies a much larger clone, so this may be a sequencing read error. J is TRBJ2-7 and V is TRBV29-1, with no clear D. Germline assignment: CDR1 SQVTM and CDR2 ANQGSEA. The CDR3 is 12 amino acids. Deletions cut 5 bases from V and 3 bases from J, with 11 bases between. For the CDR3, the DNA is TGCAGCGTTTCTGTTGACATCTACGAGCAGTACTTC. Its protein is CSVSVDIYEQYF.

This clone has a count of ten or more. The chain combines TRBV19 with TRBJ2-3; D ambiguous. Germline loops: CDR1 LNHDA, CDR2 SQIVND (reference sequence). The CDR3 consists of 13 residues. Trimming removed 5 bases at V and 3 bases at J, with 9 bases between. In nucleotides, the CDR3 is TGTGCCAGTAGTCCTCAGCGAACAGATACGCAGTATTTT. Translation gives CASSPQRTDTQYF.

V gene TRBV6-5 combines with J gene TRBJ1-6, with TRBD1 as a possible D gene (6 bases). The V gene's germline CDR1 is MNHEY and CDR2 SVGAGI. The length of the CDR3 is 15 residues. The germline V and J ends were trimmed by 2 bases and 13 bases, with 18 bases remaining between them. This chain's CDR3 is CASSYNRDLFGPLHF. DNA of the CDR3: TGTGCCAGCAGTTACAACAGGGACCTGTTTGGGCCCCTCCACTTT.

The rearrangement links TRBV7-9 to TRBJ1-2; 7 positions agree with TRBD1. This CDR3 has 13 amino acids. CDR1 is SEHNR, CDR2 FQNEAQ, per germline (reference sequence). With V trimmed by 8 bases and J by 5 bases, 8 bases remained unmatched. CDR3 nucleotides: TGTGCCAGCTCAGACAGGGTTATTTATGGCTACACCTTC. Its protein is CASSDRVIYGYTF.

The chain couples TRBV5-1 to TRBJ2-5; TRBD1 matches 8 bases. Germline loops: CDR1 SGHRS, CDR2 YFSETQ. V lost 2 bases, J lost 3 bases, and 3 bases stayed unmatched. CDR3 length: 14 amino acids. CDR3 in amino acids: CASSFQTGEETQYF. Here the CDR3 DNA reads TGCGCCAGCAGCTTTCAGACAGGGGAAGAGACCCAGTACTTC. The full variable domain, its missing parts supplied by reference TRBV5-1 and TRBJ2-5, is KAGVTQTPRYLIKTRGQQVTLSCSPISGHRSVSWYQQTPGQGLQFLFEYFSETQRNKGNFPGRFSGRQFSNSRSEMNVSTLELGDSALYLCASSFQTGEETQYFGPGTRLLVL.

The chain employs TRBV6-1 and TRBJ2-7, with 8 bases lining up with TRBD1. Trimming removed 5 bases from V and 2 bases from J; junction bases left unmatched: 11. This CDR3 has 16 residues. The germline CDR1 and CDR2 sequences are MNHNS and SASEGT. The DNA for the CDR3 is TGTGCCAGCAGTCCACTCCGGACAGGGTTGACCTACGAGCAGTACTTC. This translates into CASSPLRTGLTYEQYF.

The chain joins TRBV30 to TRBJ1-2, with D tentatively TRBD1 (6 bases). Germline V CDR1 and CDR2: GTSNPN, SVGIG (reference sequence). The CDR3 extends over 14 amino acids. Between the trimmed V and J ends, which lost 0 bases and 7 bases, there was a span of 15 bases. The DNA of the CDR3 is TGTGCCTGGAGTGTAGGGGGGGGAGAGTCTGGCTACACCTTC. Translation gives CAWSVGGGESGYTF.

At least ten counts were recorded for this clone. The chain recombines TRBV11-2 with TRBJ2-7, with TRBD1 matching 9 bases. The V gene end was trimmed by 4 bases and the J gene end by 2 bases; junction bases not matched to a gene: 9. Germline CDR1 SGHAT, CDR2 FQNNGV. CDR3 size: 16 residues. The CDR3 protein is CASSYLPGTGTYEQYF. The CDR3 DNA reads TGTGCCAGCAGCTATTTACCCGGGACAGGGACCTACGAGCAGTACTTC. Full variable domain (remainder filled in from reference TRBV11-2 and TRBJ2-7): EAGVAQSPRYKIIEKRQSVAFWCNPISGHATLYWYQQILGQGPKLLIQFQNNGVVDDSQLPKDRFSAERLKGVDSTLKIQPAKLEDSAVYLCASSYLPGTGTYEQYFGPGTRLTVT.

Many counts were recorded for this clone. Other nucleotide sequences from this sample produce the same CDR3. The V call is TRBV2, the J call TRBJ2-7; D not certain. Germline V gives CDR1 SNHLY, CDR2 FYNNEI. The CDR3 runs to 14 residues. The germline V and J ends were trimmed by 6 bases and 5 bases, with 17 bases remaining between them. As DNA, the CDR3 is TGTGCCAGCAGCGACCCCCCGGGCCCTGACGAGCAGTACTTC. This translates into CASSDPPGPDEQYF.

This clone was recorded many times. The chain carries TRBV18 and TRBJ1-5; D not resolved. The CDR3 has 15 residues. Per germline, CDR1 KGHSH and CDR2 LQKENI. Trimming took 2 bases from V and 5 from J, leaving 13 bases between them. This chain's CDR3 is CASSPGPPPHQPQHF. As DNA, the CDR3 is TGTGCCAGCTCACCAGGACCTCCCCCTCATCAGCCCCAGCATTTT.

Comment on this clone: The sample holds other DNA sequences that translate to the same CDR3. CDR3 DNA: TGTGCCAGCAGCACCCGAGGGCAGGGTGGCGAGCAGTACTTC. Its protein is CASSTRGQGGEQYF. The chain has TRBV7-2 and TRBJ2-7; D tentatively reads TRBD1 or TRBD2 (5 bases each). V shed 5 bases and J shed 6 bases, with 17 bases lying between them. The CDR3 loop spans 14 amino acids. Looked up from germline, CDR1 is SGHTA and CDR2 is FQGNSA.

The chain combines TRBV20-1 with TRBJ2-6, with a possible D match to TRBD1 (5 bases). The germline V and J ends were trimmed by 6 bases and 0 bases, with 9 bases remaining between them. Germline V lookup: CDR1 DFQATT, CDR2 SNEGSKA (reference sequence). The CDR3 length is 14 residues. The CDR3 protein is CSALGASGANVLTF. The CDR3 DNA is TGCAGTGCCCTTGGGGCCTCTGGGGCCAACGTCCTGACTTTC.

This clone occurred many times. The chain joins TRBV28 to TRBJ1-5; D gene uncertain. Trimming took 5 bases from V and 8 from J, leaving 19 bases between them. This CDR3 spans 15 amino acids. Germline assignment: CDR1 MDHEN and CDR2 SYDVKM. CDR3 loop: CASSLPTQNGEPQHF. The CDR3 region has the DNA TGTGCCAGCAGTCTTCCTACCCAAAACGGTGAGCCCCAGCATTTT.

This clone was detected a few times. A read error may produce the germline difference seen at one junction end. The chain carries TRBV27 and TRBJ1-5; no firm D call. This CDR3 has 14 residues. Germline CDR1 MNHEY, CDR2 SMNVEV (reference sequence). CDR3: CASILRCGDQPQHF. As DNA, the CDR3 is TGTGCCAGCATTTTAAGATGTGGTGATCAGCCCCAGCATTTT.

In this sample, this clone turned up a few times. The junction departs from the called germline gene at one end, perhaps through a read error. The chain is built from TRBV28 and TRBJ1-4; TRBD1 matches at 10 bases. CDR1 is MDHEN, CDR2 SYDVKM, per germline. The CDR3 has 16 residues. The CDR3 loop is CASRSRTGTGDEKLLF. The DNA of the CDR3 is TGTGCCAGCAGGAGCAGAACCGGGACAGGGGATGAAAAACTGCTTTTT.

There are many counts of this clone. The DNA for the CDR3 is TGCAGTGCTAGTGGTCTCGCGTCTAGCACAGATACGCAGTATTTT. Its translation is CSASGLASSTDTQYF. The chain couples TRBV20-1 to TRBJ2-3; D not certain. V lost 3 bases and J 0 bases, leaving 13 bases between the germline ends. Germline V CDR1 and CDR2: DFQATT, SNEGSKA (reference sequence). The CDR3 length is 15 residues.

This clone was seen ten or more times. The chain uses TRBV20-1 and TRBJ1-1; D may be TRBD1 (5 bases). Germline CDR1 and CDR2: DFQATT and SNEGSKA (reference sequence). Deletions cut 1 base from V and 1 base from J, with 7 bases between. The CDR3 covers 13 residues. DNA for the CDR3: TGCAGTGCTAGAGGGGGGGGGAACACTGAAGCTTTCTTT. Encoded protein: CSARGGGNTEAFF.

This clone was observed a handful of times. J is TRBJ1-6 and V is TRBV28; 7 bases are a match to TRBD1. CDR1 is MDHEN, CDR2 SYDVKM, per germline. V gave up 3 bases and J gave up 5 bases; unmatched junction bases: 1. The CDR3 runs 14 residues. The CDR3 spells CASSFDRDNSPLHF. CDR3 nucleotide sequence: TGTGCCAGCAGTTTTGACAGGGATAATTCACCCCTCCACTTT.

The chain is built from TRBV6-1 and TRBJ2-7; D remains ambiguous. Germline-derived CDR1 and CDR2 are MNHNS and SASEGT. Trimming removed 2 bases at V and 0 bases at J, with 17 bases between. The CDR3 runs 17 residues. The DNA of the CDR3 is TGTGCCAGCAGTGAATACCCCTCCGGATCGAACTCCTACGAGCAGTACTTC. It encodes CASSEYPSGSNSYEQYF.

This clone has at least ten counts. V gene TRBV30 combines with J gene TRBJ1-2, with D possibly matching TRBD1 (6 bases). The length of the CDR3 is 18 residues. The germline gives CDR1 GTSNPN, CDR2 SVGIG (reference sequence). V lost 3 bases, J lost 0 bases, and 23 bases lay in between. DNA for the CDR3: TGTGCCTGGAGACCACTCCGGGACACCAAATCAGCTAACTATGGCTACACCTTC. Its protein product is CAWRPLRDTKSANYGYTF.

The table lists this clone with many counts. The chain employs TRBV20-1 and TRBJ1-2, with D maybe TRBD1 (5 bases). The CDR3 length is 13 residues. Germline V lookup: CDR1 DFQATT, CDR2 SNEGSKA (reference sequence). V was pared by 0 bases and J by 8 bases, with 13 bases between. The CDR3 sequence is CSAREQGDGGYTF. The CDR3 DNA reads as TGCAGTGCTAGAGAGCAGGGAGATGGAGGCTACACCTTC.

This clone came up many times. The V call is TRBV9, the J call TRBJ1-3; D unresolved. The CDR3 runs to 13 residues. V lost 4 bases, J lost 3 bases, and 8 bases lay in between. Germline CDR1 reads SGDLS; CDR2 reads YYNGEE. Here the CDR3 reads CASSPPYGNTIYF. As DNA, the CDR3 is TGTGCCAGCAGCCCGCCATATGGAAACACCATATATTTT.

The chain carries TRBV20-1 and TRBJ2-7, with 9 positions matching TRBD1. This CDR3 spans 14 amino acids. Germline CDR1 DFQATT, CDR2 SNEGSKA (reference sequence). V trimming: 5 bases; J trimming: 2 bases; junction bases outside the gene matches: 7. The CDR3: CSAVGDRATYEQYF. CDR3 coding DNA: TGCAGTGCTGTTGGGGACAGGGCAACCTACGAGCAGTACTTC.

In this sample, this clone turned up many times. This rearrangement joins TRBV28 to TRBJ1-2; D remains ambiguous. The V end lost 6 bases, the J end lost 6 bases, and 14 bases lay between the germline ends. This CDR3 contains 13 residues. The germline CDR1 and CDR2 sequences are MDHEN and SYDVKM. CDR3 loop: CASSQDFTNGYTF. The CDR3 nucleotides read TGTGCCAGCAGCCAGGACTTCACAAATGGCTACACCTTC.

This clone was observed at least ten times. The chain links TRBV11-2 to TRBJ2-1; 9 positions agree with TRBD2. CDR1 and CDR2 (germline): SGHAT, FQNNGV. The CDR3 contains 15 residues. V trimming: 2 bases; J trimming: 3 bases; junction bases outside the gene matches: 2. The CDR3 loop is CASSLRLADYNEQFF. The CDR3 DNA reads TGTGCCAGCAGCTTACGACTAGCGGACTACAATGAGCAGTTCTTC.

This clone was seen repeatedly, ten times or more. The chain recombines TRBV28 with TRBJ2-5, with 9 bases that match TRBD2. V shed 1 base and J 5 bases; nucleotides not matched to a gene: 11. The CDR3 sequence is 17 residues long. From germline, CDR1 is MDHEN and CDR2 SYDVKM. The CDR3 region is CASSLSGSGSPVETQYF. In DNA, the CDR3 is TGTGCCAGCAGTTTATCCGGTAGCGGGAGTCCGGTGGAGACCCAGTACTTC.

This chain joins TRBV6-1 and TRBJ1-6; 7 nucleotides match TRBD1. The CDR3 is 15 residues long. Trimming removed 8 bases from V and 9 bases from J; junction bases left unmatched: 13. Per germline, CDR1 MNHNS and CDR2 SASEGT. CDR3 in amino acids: CASRASAGGASPLHF. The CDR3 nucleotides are TGTGCCAGCCGTGCCTCCGCAGGGGGAGCTTCACCCCTCCACTTT.